This TCR beta chain was found in a study of shared clonotypes between healthy human individuals. Study-wide results and caveats: Owing to a small donor count, the genetic and exposure-history diversity represented was limited. Sequencing depth was predicted to influence how clonotypes are shared among donors.

As regards this clone: The antigen is unknown.

In the authors' methods: Sequence data from immunoSEQ were junction-only and lacked quality scores; consequently, filtering differed. Measured with immunoSEQ multiplex PCR; TCRdb has only the in-frame clones, and not every one. V and J calls and clone size follow that table, whereas D and trimming were derived from the DNA. The repertoire holds approximately 500,000 clones, with 70% to 85% as singletons. The sequenced sample consisted of PBMCs. This clonotype was sampled from a woman aged 40-49 years in good health. Some clones in this sample may be carry-over from other donors' samples.

As DNA, the CDR3 is TGTGCCAGTAGTTGGCAGGGTAACGGCAAAAACATTCAGTACTTC. It codes for CASSWQGNGKNIQYF. The chain joins TRBV19 to TRBJ2-4; a possible D gene is TRBD1 (5 bases). CDR1 LNHDA and CDR2 SQIVND come from the germline V gene (reference sequence). The CDR3 is 15 residues long. The V end lost 5 bases, the J end lost 3 bases, and 14 bases lay between the germline ends.